The 26 T cell receptor beta chains below come from one sample, sequenced in a study of response to subunit inactivated influenza vaccine. TCRdb recomputed calls from the RT-PCR reads with MiXCR, one row per CDR3 protein. The table includes about 150,000 distinct CDR3 sequences, approximately 11% detected once. The sequencing used CD8+ T cells sorted from PBMCs, collected 23 months after vaccination. All receptors derive from a man in his fifties or sixties who received an inactivated influenza vaccine.

The table lists this clonotype with many counts. The CDR3 here is CASRSGYQETQYF. The CDR3 DNA reads TGCGCCAGCAGGTCAGGGTACCAAGAGACCCAGTACTTC. The chain recombines TRBV5-1 with TRBJ2-5, with D possibly TRBD1 on 5 matching bases. Germline V gene data show CDR1 as SGHRS and CDR2 as YFSETQ. V gave up 5 bases and J gave up 0 bases, with 8 bases separating them. The CDR3 has 13 amino acids.

This clonotype was counted ten times or more. The V and J genes are TRBV7-9 and TRBJ1-2, with 10 positions matching TRBD1. Trimming took 5 bases from V and 0 from J; bases not matched to a gene: 6. Per germline, CDR1 SEHNR and CDR2 FQNEAQ (reference sequence). The CDR3 runs to 16 residues. CDR3 nucleotides: TGTGCCAGCAGCCTGGGACAGGGGAGGCCTAACTATGGCTACACCTTC. Translating it yields CASSLGQGRPNYGYTF.

In this sample, this clonotype turned up many times. The chain is built from TRBV7-9 and TRBJ2-5; no firm D call. The CDR3 consists of 12 residues. Trimming removed 4 bases at V and 7 bases at J, with 10 bases between. Germline CDR1 is SEHNR and CDR2 is FQNEAQ (reference sequence). This CDR3 is CASSSGFGTQYF. The CDR3 nucleotides are TGTGCCAGCAGCTCTGGGTTCGGGACCCAGTACTTC.

The rearrangement links TRBV7-8 to TRBJ1-1, with unresolved D. The CDR3 extends over 13 amino acids. The germline V and J ends were trimmed by 5 bases and 7 bases, with 14 bases remaining between them. Germline V lookup: CDR1 SGHVS, CDR2 FQNEAQ. CDR3: CASSDIPAGEAFF. CDR3 DNA sequence: TGTGCCAGCAGCGACATACCGGCAGGTGAAGCTTTCTTT.

This clonotype was seen a handful of times. This chain connects TRBV28 to TRBJ1-6, with D possibly TRBD1 on 6 matching bases. Trimming pared 6 bases from V and 7 bases from J, leaving 13 bases between. CDR1 is MDHEN, CDR2 SYDVKM, per germline. The CDR3 runs to 14 residues. The DNA for the CDR3 is TGTGCCAGCAGCTTGGACAGTCTAAATTCACCCCTCCACTTT. It encodes CASSLDSLNSPLHF.

This clonotype was counted at least ten times. The V call is TRBV29-1, the J call TRBJ2-3, with 7 positions matching TRBD2. Losses at the gene ends were 4 bases for V and 0 bases for J; bases not matched to a gene: 1. CDR1 is SQVTM, CDR2 ANQGSEA, per germline. The CDR3 is 13 amino acids. CDR3 loop: CSVGGRSTDTQYF. The CDR3, as DNA: TGCAGCGTTGGCGGGAGAAGCACAGATACGCAGTATTTT.

The J gene is TRBJ2-3, the V gene TRBV5-8; 11 nucleotides match TRBD2. J lost 3 bases, V lost 1 base, and 1 base had no gene match. CDR3 length: 15 amino acids. The germline V gene encodes CDR1 SGHTS and CDR2 YDEGEE. The CDR3 region is CASSLTSGRTDTQYF. CDR3 nucleotides: TGTGCCAGCAGCTTGACTAGCGGGAGAACAGATACGCAGTATTTT.

This clonotype has a handful of counts. The CDR3 loop is CACSGRETQYF. CDR3 sequence (DNA): TGCGCCTGCTCGGGGAGGGAGACCCAGTACTTC. The rearrangement uses TRBV23-1 and TRBJ2-5, with a possible D match to TRBD2 (6 bases). TRBV23-1 is an open reading frame, and its role is uncertain. This CDR3 region has 11 residues. Trimming shortened V by 11 bases and J by 5 bases, and 12 bases separated the two germline ends.

This clonotype appeared a few times. The V call is TRBV6-1, the J call TRBJ2-1; no firm D call. In germline, CDR1 is MNHNS, CDR2 SASEGT. The V and J ends lost 10 bases and 4 bases respectively, with 20 bases between them. The CDR3 covers 15 residues. CDR3 in DNA: TGTGCCACCCATTCTATTACCACCCCTTACAATGAGCAGTTCTTC. Protein sequence: CATHSITTPYNEQFF.

Concerning this clonotype itself: One base away lies a much larger clone, so this may be a sequencing read error. The V and J genes are TRBV29-1 and TRBJ2-7; no clear D gene. V shed 5 bases and J shed 3 bases, with 11 bases lying between them. Germline V lookup: CDR1 SQVTM, CDR2 ANQGSEA. CDR3 length: 12 amino acids. As DNA, the CDR3 is TGCAGCGTTACACAGAACGTCTACGAGCAGTACTTC. This encodes CSVTQNVYEQYF.

This clonotype has ten or more counts. The chain couples TRBV12-3 or TRBV12-4 to TRBJ2-5, with a tentative D call TRBD1 (5 bases). V gave up 7 bases and J gave up 5 bases, with 17 bases separating them. This CDR3 is 14 amino acids long. The CDR3: CASTKLGLGETQYF. The CDR3 DNA follows: TGTGCCAGCACCAAATTGGGGCTTGGGGAGACCCAGTACTTC.

The genes are TRBV11-2 and TRBJ2-1; D unresolved. The CDR3 is 14 amino acids. Germline-derived CDR1 and CDR2 are SGHAT and FQNNGV. V lost 3 bases and J 4 bases, leaving 10 bases between the germline ends. The CDR3 spells CASSFFSEYNEQFF. The CDR3 DNA sequence: TGTGCCAGCAGCTTTTTCTCCGAATACAATGAGCAGTTCTTC. The variable domain in full, completed from reference TRBV11-2 and TRBJ2-1, reads EAGVAQSPRYKIIEKRQSVAFWCNPISGHATLYWYQQILGQGPKLLIQFQNNGVVDDSQLPKDRFSAERLKGVDSTLKIQPAKLEDSAVYLCASSFFSEYNEQFFGPGTRLTVL.

The CDR3 DNA reads as TGTGCCAGCAGGAAAGTAACGGGGGGCACAGATACGCAGTATTTT. Translated, it gives CASRKVTGGTDTQYF. The V and J genes are TRBV7-9 and TRBJ2-3, with a weak D call TRBD2 (6 bases). With 6 bases removed from V and 1 base from J, the gap between germline ends came to 14 bases. CDR3 size: 15 residues. Germline V CDR1 and CDR2: SEHNR, FQNEAQ (reference sequence).

The rearrangement joins TRBV4-3 to TRBJ2-7; 10 bases are a match to TRBD2. Germline V gene lookup returns CDR1 LGHNA and CDR2 YSLEER. CDR3 length equals 16 residues. Trimming at V came to 3 bases and at J to 1 base, leaving 6 bases not matched to a gene. The CDR3 sequence: CASSQEGAGGSYEQYF. The CDR3 bases are TGCGCCAGCAGCCAGGAAGGAGCGGGGGGGTCCTACGAGCAGTACTTC.

This chain uses TRBV6-1 with TRBJ2-7, with D perhaps given as TRBD1 or TRBD2 (5 bases each). Trimming took 4 bases from V and 0 from J, leaving 10 bases between them. Per the germline V gene, CDR1 is MNHNS and CDR2 is SASEGT. The CDR3 loop spans 14 amino acids. CDR3 sequence reads: CASSVRDGSYEQYF. DNA of the CDR3: TGTGCCAGCAGTGTCCGGGACGGCTCCTACGAGCAGTACTTC.

Many counts were recorded for this clonotype. This chain joins TRBV25-1 and TRBJ1-1; D is possibly TRBD1 (6 bases). V was clipped by 8 bases and J by 4 bases, with 11 bases between them. Germline values: CDR1 MGHDK, CDR2 SYGVNS. The CDR3 length is 12 residues. Here the CDR3 reads CASSQQGTEAFF. CDR3 bases: TGTGCCAGCTCACAACAGGGCACTGAAGCTTTCTTT.

This clonotype is categorized as medium-sized. V and J are TRBV5-1 and TRBJ2-3; 10 bases line up with TRBD2. CDR1 SGHRS and CDR2 YFSETQ come from the germline V gene. The CDR3 contains 15 residues. Trimming took 1 base from V and 2 from J; bases not matched to a gene: 1. The CDR3 nucleotides are TGCGCCAGCAGCTTGAGCGGGAGGGACACAGATACGCAGTATTTT. It encodes CASSLSGRDTDTQYF. The variable domain in full, completed from reference TRBV5-1 and TRBJ2-3, reads KAGVTQTPRYLIKTRGQQVTLSCSPISGHRSVSWYQQTPGQGLQFLFEYFSETQRNKGNFPGRFSGRQFSNSRSEMNVSTLELGDSALYLCASSLSGRDTDTQYFGPGTRLTVL.

V is TRBV27 and J is TRBJ1-4; 10 nucleotides agree with TRBD1. This CDR3 is 14 amino acids long. The ends lost 3 bases at V and 8 bases at J; junction bases unmatched: 3. The germline CDR1 and CDR2 sequences are MNHEY and SMNVEV (reference sequence). CDR3 protein: CASSFGTGEEKLFF. CDR3 bases: TGTGCCAGCAGTTTCGGGACAGGGGAGGAAAAACTGTTTTTT.

A few counts support this clonotype. This sequence joins TRBV4-2 and TRBJ2-7, with 13 bases identical to TRBD2. The V gene end was trimmed by 2 bases and the J gene end by 1 base; junction bases not matched to a gene: 11. CDR3 length: 19 residues. Germline loops: CDR1 LGHNA, CDR2 YNFKEQ. For the CDR3, the DNA is TGTGCCAGCAGCCAACACGTCGGACTAGCGGGAGCGGGGTCCTACGAGCAGTACTTC. Its translation is CASSQHVGLAGAGSYEQYF.

This clonotype was picked up many times. The chain links TRBV20-1 to TRBJ2-1; D unresolved. The V gene's germline CDR1 is DFQATT and CDR2 SNEGSKA (reference sequence). V dropped 0 bases and J dropped 1 base, with 7 bases sitting between them. The CDR3 totals 14 residues. The CDR3 region has the DNA TGCAGTGCTAGAGATGAGGCTTCCTACAATGAGCAGTTCTTC. Its protein product is CSARDEASYNEQFF.

The chain is built from TRBV13 and TRBJ2-3; D is unclear. The CDR3 totals 15 residues. The germline V gene encodes CDR1 PRHDT and CDR2 FYEKMQ (reference sequence). V was shortened by 2 bases and J by 2 bases, with 11 bases between the two germline ends. The CDR3 region is CASSLRSWNTDTQYF. The CDR3 DNA reads TGTGCCAGCAGCTTAAGGAGCTGGAACACAGATACGCAGTATTTT.

This clonotype occurred a few times. The chain recombines TRBV9 with TRBJ2-1; maybe TRBD1 (6 bases). The CDR3 extends over 13 amino acids. In germline, CDR1 is SGDLS, CDR2 YYNGEE. V was trimmed by 7 bases and J by 6 bases, leaving 14 bases between them. CDR3 sequence: CASGGASANEQFF. CDR3 nucleotides: TGTGCCAGCGGGGGCGCCTCGGCCAATGAGCAGTTCTTC.

The rearrangement links TRBV7-8 to TRBJ2-1; tentatively, D is TRBD1 (5 bases). The CDR3 totals 15 residues. V shed 5 bases and J shed 0 bases, with 11 bases lying between them. Germline V CDR1 and CDR2: SGHVS, FQNEAQ. This chain's CDR3 is CASSTRGSSYNEQFF. DNA of the CDR3: TGTGCCAGCAGCACAAGGGGAAGCTCCTACAATGAGCAGTTCTTC.

DNA for the CDR3: TGTGCCAGCAGTGAAGCCGGGCCATTCTATGGCTACACCTTC. Residues: CASSEAGPFYGYTF. This chain links TRBV25-1 with TRBJ1-2; D gene unclear. The CDR3 has 14 amino acids. The germline gives CDR1 MGHDK, CDR2 SYGVNS. Deletions cut 2 bases from V and 4 bases from J, with 11 bases between.

This clonotype was observed a few times. The chain joins TRBV4-1 to TRBJ1-1; D call uncertain. The length of the CDR3 is 15 residues. CDR1 and CDR2 (germline): MGHRA, YSYEKL. Trimming left V 1 base short and J 1 base short, with 10 bases between. For the CDR3, the DNA is TGCGCCAGCAGCCAAGGACCGGGCTCGAACACTGAAGCTTTCTTT. It encodes CASSQGPGSNTEAFF.

The rearrangement uses TRBV12-3 or TRBV12-4 and TRBJ2-5; D may be TRBD1 (5 bases). Trimming left V 3 bases short and J 3 bases short, with 11 bases between. CDR3 length: 14 residues. The CDR3 DNA reads as TGTGCCAGCAGTTTGTCAGACAGCGAAGAGACCCAGTACTTC. Amino acids: CASSLSDSEETQYF.